The 28 T cell receptor beta chains reported below all come from one sample, sequenced in a study of CD8+CD57+ T cells in acquired aplastic anemia. Researchers used genomic DNA as the template to profile TCR beta VDJ and CDR3. Using its own MiXCR run on the reads, TCRdb lists one record per CDR3 protein. Of about 220,000 distinct CDR3 sequences in the sample, approximately 35% were seen once. The sample comprised sorted CD4+, CD8+, or CD8+CD57+ T cells (not recorded which) from PBMCs. The receptors derive from a human donor in good health, serving as a control.

The rearrangement links TRBV29-1 to TRBJ2-5, with D possibly being TRBD1 (5 bases). CDR1 and CDR2 (germline): SQVTM, ANQGSEA. The CDR3 is made up of 12 amino acids. V was cut by 3 bases and J by 7 bases, with 12 bases left in between. The CDR3 DNA sequence: TGCAGCGTTGACGCAGGGTTGGCGACCCAGTACTTC. This codes for CSVDAGLATQYF.

This rearrangement joins TRBV29-1 to TRBJ1-2; weak D call: TRBD1 (5 bases). CDR1 is SQVTM and CDR2 is ANQGSEA in the germline V gene. This CDR3 comprises 11 residues. The V gene lost 4 bases and the J gene lost 4 bases, with 7 bases spanning the gap. The CDR3 bases are TGCAGCGTTGGGGGCCCCTATGGCTACACCTTC. Translating gives CSVGGPYGYTF.

This clonotype has only a few counts. V gene TRBV5-1 combines with J gene TRBJ1-2; D remains unclear. This CDR3 is 15 amino acids long. V shed 4 bases and J shed 4 bases, with 17 bases lying between them. Germline V gives CDR1 SGHRS, CDR2 YFSETQ. Here the CDR3 reads CASSNRSGSAYGYTF. CDR3 nucleotides: TGCGCCAGCAGCAATAGGAGCGGGTCGGCCTATGGCTACACCTTC.

This clonotype was observed a single time. The genes are TRBV2 and TRBJ1-6; D might be TRBD1 (5 bases). This CDR3 comprises 15 residues. V dropped 4 bases and J dropped 5 bases, with 12 bases sitting between them. The V gene's germline CDR1 is SNHLY and CDR2 FYNNEI. Written as DNA, the CDR3 is TGTGCCAGCAGTGTCGGGGGAGTCAATAATTCACCCCTCCACTTT. Its protein product is CASSVGGVNNSPLHF.

This clonotype was seen more than once but under ten times. CDR3 nucleotides: TGTGCCAGCAGTCCAAGTCGGGCCAGAGGGGATCAGCCCCAGCATTTT. Amino acids: CASSPSRARGDQPQHF. The chain joins TRBV27 to TRBJ1-5, with a weak D call TRBD1 (5 bases). Germline V gives CDR1 MNHEY, CDR2 SMNVEV (reference sequence). There are 16 residues in the CDR3. The V end lost 5 bases, the J end lost 5 bases, and 19 bases lay between the germline ends.

This clonotype has at least ten counts. This rearrangement joins TRBV2 to TRBJ1-2, with 7 bases fitting TRBD1. The CDR3 sequence is 14 residues long. J was trimmed by 4 bases and V by 4 bases; bases with no gene match: 6. Germline assignment: CDR1 SNHLY and CDR2 FYNNEI. CDR3 bases: TGTGCCAGCAGTGCACCCGACAGGGTCTATGGCTACACCTTC. Amino acid sequence: CASSAPDRVYGYTF.

This chain joins TRBV5-1 and TRBJ2-5; 7 nucleotides align to TRBD2. The V segment lost 4 bases and the J segment 5 bases; nucleotides outside the gene matches: 11. The CDR3 loop spans 15 amino acids. Germline CDR1 reads SGHRS; CDR2 reads YFSETQ. The DNA of the CDR3 is TGCGCCAGCAGCCTTGGGACTACCATCGGGGAGACCCAGTACTTC. Translating it yields CASSLGTTIGETQYF.

This sequence joins TRBV15 and TRBJ2-7; the match to TRBD1 covers 9 bases. Germline trimming cut 7 bases from V and 5 bases from J; bases unmatched to any gene: 9. In germline, CDR1 is LNHNV, CDR2 YYDKDF (reference sequence). The CDR3 totals 14 residues. The CDR3 DNA follows: TGTGCCACCAACCCGGGACAGGGATTGGACGAGCAGTACTTC. It yields the protein CATNPGQGLDEQYF.

This clonotype was counted ten times or more. CDR3 residues: CASSSTMTGNTIYF. CDR3 coding DNA: TGTGCCAGCAGTTCGACCATGACTGGAAACACCATATATTTT. The chain recombines TRBV6-5 with TRBJ1-3, with D uncertain. With 4 bases removed from V and 2 bases from J, the gap between germline ends came to 9 bases. CDR1 and CDR2 from the germline V gene are MNHEY and SVGAGI. CDR3 length: 14 amino acids.

In its sample, this clonotype was seen a few times. This chain connects TRBV3-1 to TRBJ1-2; a possible D gene is TRBD1 (5 bases). The CDR3 is made up of 16 amino acids. Germline V lookup: CDR1 LGHDT, CDR2 YNNKEL (reference sequence). Trimming removed 0 bases at V and 2 bases at J, with 13 bases between. The CDR3 coding sequence is TGTGCCAGCAGCCAAGATTGGGCAGGGACCAACTATGGCTACACCTTC. Amino acid sequence: CASSQDWAGTNYGYTF.

There are many counts of this clonotype. In DNA, the CDR3 is TGTGCCAGCACCATAACATACATCGATGGCTACACCTTC. It codes for CASTITYIDGYTF. The rearrangement uses TRBV7-9 and TRBJ1-2; D gene uncertain. In germline, CDR1 is SEHNR, CDR2 FQNEAQ (reference sequence). V was trimmed by 7 bases and J by 6 bases, leaving 15 bases between them. There are 13 residues in the CDR3.

The sample holds many counts of this clonotype. The CDR3 sequence: CASSSGQTYEQYF. As DNA, the CDR3 is TGTGCCAGCAGCTCCGGACAGACCTACGAGCAGTACTTC. This rearrangement joins TRBV7-2 to TRBJ2-7, with D possibly being TRBD1 (6 bases). Germline-derived CDR1 and CDR2 are SGHTA and FQGNSA. This CDR3 region has 13 residues. Trimming took 4 bases from V and 2 from J, leaving 9 bases between them.

This clonotype was detected ten times or more. This chain joins TRBV19 and TRBJ2-7; D perhaps matches TRBD1 (6 bases). V shed 5 bases and J shed 3 bases, with 14 bases lying between them. In germline, CDR1 is LNHDA, CDR2 SQIVND (reference sequence). CDR3 length equals 14 residues. This CDR3 reads CASSVQGVGYEQYF. The CDR3 DNA is TGTGCCAGTAGTGTACAGGGTGTTGGCTACGAGCAGTACTTC.

This clonotype has at least ten counts. V is TRBV7-9 and J is TRBJ2-7, with 10 bases aligning to TRBD1. Germline trimming cut 5 bases from V and 5 bases from J; bases unmatched to any gene: 9. The CDR3 sequence is 15 residues long. Germline assignment: CDR1 SEHNR and CDR2 FQNEAQ (reference sequence). In DNA, the CDR3 is TGTGCCAGCAGCATGAGGACAGGGGGGGTCCACGAGCAGTACTTC. This gives the protein CASSMRTGGVHEQYF.

This clonotype was observed a few times. The chain has TRBV7-8 and TRBJ2-7, with 9 bases aligning to TRBD1. Germline loops: CDR1 SGHVS, CDR2 FQNEAQ. V gave up 4 bases and J gave up 9 bases; unmatched junction bases: 7. This CDR3 is 13 amino acids long. The DNA for the CDR3 is TGTGCCAGCAGCTCACAGGGGGCTGGTGGGCAGTACTTC. Amino acids: CASSSQGAGGQYF.

This clonotype has ten or more counts. The V gene is TRBV7-9, the J gene TRBJ2-7; D unresolved. Trimming cost V 6 bases and J 6 bases, with 12 bases left between them. Per germline, CDR1 SEHNR and CDR2 FQNEAQ (reference sequence). The CDR3 is made up of 12 amino acids. CDR3 in amino acids: CASRRAGFEQYF. For the CDR3, the DNA is TGTGCCAGCAGACGAGCAGGCTTCGAGCAGTACTTC.

The chain uses TRBV10-3 and TRBJ1-5; D unclear. The CDR3 has 13 amino acids. V was pared by 4 bases and J by 9 bases, with 13 bases between. The V gene's germline CDR1 is ENHRY and CDR2 SYGVKD. The CDR3 bases are TGTGCCATCAGTGTCGGAGGGCCTCGGCCCCAGCATTTT. It encodes CAISVGGPRPQHF.

The V gene is TRBV25-1, the J gene TRBJ1-5; TRBD1 aligns across 7 bases. This CDR3 spans 15 amino acids. The ends lost 5 bases at V and 3 bases at J; junction bases unmatched: 7. CDR1 and CDR2 from the germline V gene are MGHDK and SYGVNS. CDR3 bases: TGTGCCAGCAGTCGAGGTGGGACAGTCAATCAGCCCCAGCATTTT. Its protein product is CASSRGGTVNQPQHF.

The genes are TRBV6-4 and TRBJ2-2; unclear D gene. Germline-derived CDR1 and CDR2 are MRHNA and SNTAGT. V lost 3 bases, J lost 4 bases, and 9 bases lay in between. This CDR3 spans 14 amino acids. The CDR3 bases are TGTGCCAGCAGTGAGCAGGCCGCCACCGGGGAGCTGTTTTTT. Translation: CASSEQAATGELFF.

J is TRBJ1-5 and V is TRBV20-1; D possibly corresponds to TRBD1 (6 bases). Trimming stripped 5 bases from V and 4 bases from J, with 15 bases between. The germline V gene encodes CDR1 DFQATT and CDR2 SNEGSKA (reference sequence). The CDR3 is 14 amino acids. The CDR3 loop is CSAGSGTPNQPQHF. In nucleotides, the CDR3 is TGCAGTGCTGGTTCCGGGACACCAAATCAGCCCCAGCATTTT.

This chain uses TRBV5-1 with TRBJ2-2; no definite D call. This CDR3 comprises 16 residues. V gave up 0 bases and J gave up 1 base, with 10 bases separating them. CDR1 is SGHRS and CDR2 is YFSETQ in the germline V gene. The CDR3 loop is CASSLEFYGNTGELFF. CDR3 sequence (DNA): TGCGCCAGCAGCTTGGAATTCTACGGGAACACCGGGGAGCTGTTTTTT.

The sample holds a few counts of this clonotype. The gene calls are TRBV12-3 or TRBV12-4 and TRBJ2-1; D gene uncertain. The CDR3 has 14 amino acids. Between the trimmed V and J ends, which lost 3 bases and 3 bases, there was a span of 9 bases. CDR3 sequence reads: CASSFSAGYNEQFF. CDR3 DNA: TGTGCCAGCAGTTTTTCAGCCGGCTACAATGAGCAGTTCTTC.

Comment on this clonotype: An end of the junction differs from the germline gene, which may be a read error. V and J are TRBV10-1 and TRBJ2-3, with 9 bases matching TRBD1. Germline V CDR1 and CDR2: WNHNN, SYGVQD (reference sequence). The CDR3 extends over 16 amino acids. The CDR3 is CVSSATGGSGTDTQYF. The CDR3 DNA reads TGCGTCAGCAGTGCAACAGGGGGCTCTGGCACAGATACGCAGTATTTT.

This clonotype was found a few times. The chain uses TRBV12-3 or TRBV12-4 and TRBJ2-3, with 11 bases matching TRBD2. V gave up 5 bases and J gave up 0 bases; unmatched junction bases: 4. The CDR3 loop spans 16 amino acids. This CDR3 is CASSLPSGGSTDTQYF. Written as DNA, the CDR3 is TGTGCCAGCAGTCTACCTAGCGGGGGGAGCACAGATACGCAGTATTTT.

This clonotype has ten or more counts. CDR3 region: CASSEGKAWTEAFF. The DNA of the CDR3 is TGTGCCAGCAGTGAAGGAAAGGCGTGGACTGAAGCTTTCTTT. This chain links TRBV6-1 with TRBJ1-1; D ambiguous. Germline CDR1 is MNHNS and CDR2 is SASEGT. The CDR3 contains 14 residues. The V and J ends lost 1 base and 5 bases respectively, with 11 bases between them.

Ten or more counts support this clonotype. This rearrangement joins TRBV20-1 to TRBJ1-4; no firm D call. The ends were cut back, 0 bases at V and 7 bases at J, with 12 bases in the middle. The CDR3 extends over 14 amino acids. Per the germline V gene, CDR1 is DFQATT and CDR2 is SNEGSKA (reference sequence). As DNA, the CDR3 is TGCAGTGCTAGAGAGAGGCGGGCCGGTGAAAAACTGTTTTTT. It is translated as CSARERRAGEKLFF.

CDR3 coding DNA: TGTGCCACCAGGGACGGGCGGGCGGGGGAGACCCAGTACTTC. The encoded protein is CATRDGRAGETQYF. V and J are TRBV24-1 and TRBJ2-5; tentatively, D is TRBD2 (6 bases). The CDR3 extends over 14 amino acids. Trimming left V 7 bases short and J 5 bases short, with 16 bases between. The V gene's germline CDR1 is KGHDR and CDR2 SFDVKD.

At least ten counts were recorded for this clonotype. V usage is TRBV12-3 or TRBV12-4 and J usage is TRBJ1-4; D not resolved. The CDR3 runs to 15 residues. V dropped 3 bases and J dropped 0 bases, with 8 bases sitting between them. CDR3 sequence: CASSFWGTTNEKLFF. CDR3 nucleotides: TGTGCCAGCAGTTTCTGGGGAACAACTAATGAAAAACTGTTTTTT.